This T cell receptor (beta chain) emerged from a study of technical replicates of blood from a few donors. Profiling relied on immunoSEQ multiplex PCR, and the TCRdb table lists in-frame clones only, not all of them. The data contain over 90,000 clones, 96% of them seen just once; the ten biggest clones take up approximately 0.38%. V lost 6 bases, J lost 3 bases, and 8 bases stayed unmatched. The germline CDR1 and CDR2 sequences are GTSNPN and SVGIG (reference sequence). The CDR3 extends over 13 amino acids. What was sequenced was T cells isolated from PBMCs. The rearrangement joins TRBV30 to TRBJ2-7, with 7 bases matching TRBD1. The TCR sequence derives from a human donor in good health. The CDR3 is CACYRGNVYEQYF. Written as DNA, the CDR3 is TGTGCCTGTTACAGGGGAAACGTCTACGAGCAGTACTTC.